A single sample gave rise to the 2 T cell receptor beta chains below, sequenced in a study of blood T cell repertoires in COVID-19. Generated by immunoSEQ multiplex PCR, the TCRdb table keeps only in-frame clones and is missing some. The repertoire holds under 30,000 clones, 80% to 90% seen once, with approximately 8% in the top ten. Material: peripheral blood. These receptors were obtained from a man in his forties or fifties with active COVID-19.

The chain carries TRBV5-6 and TRBJ1-4; tentatively, D is TRBD1 (5 bases). Germline lookup yields CDR1 SGHDT and CDR2 YYEEEE. V was clipped by 7 bases and J by 3 bases, with 16 bases between them. CDR3 size: 15 residues. This CDR3 reads CASVLWGVSNEKLFF. For the CDR3, the DNA is TGTGCCAGCGTGCTATGGGGGGTGTCTAATGAAAAACTGTTTTTT.

The chain uses TRBV14 and TRBJ2-1, with D unclear. The V gene's germline CDR1 is SGHDN and CDR2 FVKESK. V was shortened by 6 bases and J by 6 bases, with 18 bases between the two germline ends. The length of the CDR3 is 15 residues. DNA for the CDR3: TGTGCCAGCAGTCGTAGCACCCTCCCAACCAATGAGCAGTTCTTC. This codes for CASSRSTLPTNEQFF.